This TCR beta chain emerged from a study of beta chain features in type 1 diabetes. Points on this clone: No antigen is known for it. This CDR3 is also generated by other DNA sequences in the sample.

Each of the sorted populations had a purity greater than 95%. Whole-study results and caveats: Significant though moderate, a shortening of TCRB CDR3s appeared in all four CD4+ subsets of Type 1 diabetes patients.

CDR3 length: 13 residues. The germline V gene has CDR1 GTSNPN and CDR2 SVGIG (reference sequence). The V segment lost 2 bases and the J segment 1 base; nucleotides outside the gene matches: 1. The sequenced template was cDNA made from the entire isolated RNA. Read counts averaged around 3.5 million for samples of naive, central memory and regulatory T cells. Some clones are missing from TCRdb's copy, which holds only in-frame ones; the method was immunoSEQ multiplex PCR. The profile covers roughly 700,000 clones, with roughly 13% appearing a single time and roughly 0.022% taken by the ten largest. The rearrangement links TRBV30 to TRBJ2-5; TRBD2 aligns across 7 bases. This receptor was obtained from a young man with type 1 diabetes. The sequenced sample consisted of naive CD4+ T cells from blood. CDR3 DNA: TGTGCCTGGAGTACGGGGGGCCAAGAGACCCAGTACTTC. Translation: CAWSTGGQETQYF.